This T cell receptor beta chain was observed in a study of regulatory T cells in long-lasting Graves disease. On the study more broadly: By definition, persistent Graves' disease involved antithyroid drugs for over 5 years alongside positive TSH receptor antibodies. Regarding the study as a whole: Newly diagnosed Graves' patients exceeded persistent ones in TCR diversity.

This clonotype came up a few times. The antigen is unknown. Building the TCR beta libraries relied on iRepertoire HTBI primers, and CDR3 regions underwent Arm-PCR. Source study methods: Spanning all samples, the identified segments comprised approximately 60 TRBV and around 15 TRBJ. TCRdb reprocessed the multiplex PCR reads via MiXCR and lists one record per CDR3 protein. The V and J calls were not made by the authors but by TCRdb's processing. Seen here are 350,000 to 450,000 distinct CDR3 sequences, roughly 21% observed once, and the top ten hold about 13%. Time point of the sample: persistent/refractory GD, antithyroid drugs over 5 years with positive TRAb. After RNA was extracted from PBMCs, the TCR library was made from it. The TCR sequence derives from a female donor with Graves disease. The material sequenced was peripheral blood mononuclear cells (PBMCs), taken when the disease was refractory, from a patient treated with antithyroid drugs.

CDR3 bases: TGTGCCAGCCAGGTTGGTGGAACTGGAAACACCATATATTTT. It is translated as CASQVGGTGNTIYF. The gene calls are TRBV12-3 or TRBV12-4 and TRBJ1-3; no definite D call. This CDR3 has 14 residues. V shed 8 bases and J shed 2 bases, with 13 bases lying between them.